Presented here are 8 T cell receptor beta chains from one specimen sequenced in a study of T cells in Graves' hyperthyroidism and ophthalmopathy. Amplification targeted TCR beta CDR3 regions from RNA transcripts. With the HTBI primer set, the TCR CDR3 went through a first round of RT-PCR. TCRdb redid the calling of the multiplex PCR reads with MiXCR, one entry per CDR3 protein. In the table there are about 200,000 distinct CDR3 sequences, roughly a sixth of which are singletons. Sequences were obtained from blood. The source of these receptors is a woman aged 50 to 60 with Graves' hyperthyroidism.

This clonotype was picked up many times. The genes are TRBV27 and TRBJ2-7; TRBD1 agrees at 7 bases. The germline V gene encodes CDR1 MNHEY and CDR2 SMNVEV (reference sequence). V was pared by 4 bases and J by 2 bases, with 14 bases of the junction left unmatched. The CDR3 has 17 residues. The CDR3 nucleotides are TGTGCCAGCAGTTCCCCGGACAGGTCCCTGCGTCCCTACGAGCAGTACTTC. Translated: CASSSPDRSLRPYEQYF.

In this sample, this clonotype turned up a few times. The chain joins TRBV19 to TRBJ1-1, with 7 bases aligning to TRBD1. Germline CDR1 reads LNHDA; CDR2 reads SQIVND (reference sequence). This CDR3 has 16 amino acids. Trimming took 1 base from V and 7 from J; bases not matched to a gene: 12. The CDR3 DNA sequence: TGTGCCAGTAGTATAGGAACAGGGGAAAAGTCGGGTGAAGCTTTCTTT. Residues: CASSIGTGEKSGEAFF.

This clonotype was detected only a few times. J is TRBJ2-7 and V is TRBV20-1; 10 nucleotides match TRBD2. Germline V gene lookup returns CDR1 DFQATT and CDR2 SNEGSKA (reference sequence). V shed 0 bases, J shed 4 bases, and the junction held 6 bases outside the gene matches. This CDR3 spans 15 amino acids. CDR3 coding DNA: TGCAGTGCTAGAGAACCTAGCGGGAGCCCATACGAGCAGTACTTC. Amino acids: CSAREPSGSPYEQYF.

The DNA for the CDR3 is TGTGCCAGCAGTGATCTTGACGTACATGGGGAGCTGTTTTTT. Protein: CASSDLDVHGELFF. The chain has TRBV2 and TRBJ2-2; D is uncertain. The length of the CDR3 is 14 residues. V was trimmed by 3 bases and J by 8 bases, leaving 13 bases between them. Germline lookup yields CDR1 SNHLY and CDR2 FYNNEI.

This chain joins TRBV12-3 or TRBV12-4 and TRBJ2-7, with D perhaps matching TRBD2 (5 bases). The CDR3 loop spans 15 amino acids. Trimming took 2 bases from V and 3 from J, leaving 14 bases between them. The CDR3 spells CASSLQSGPNYEQYF. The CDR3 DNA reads TGTGCCAGCAGTTTACAAAGCGGACCGAACTACGAGCAGTACTTC.

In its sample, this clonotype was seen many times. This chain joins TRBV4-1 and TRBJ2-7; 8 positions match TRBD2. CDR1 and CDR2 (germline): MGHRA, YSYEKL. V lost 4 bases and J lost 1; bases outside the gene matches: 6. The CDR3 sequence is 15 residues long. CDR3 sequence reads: CASSRQLADSYEQYF. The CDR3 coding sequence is TGCGCCAGCAGCCGCCAACTAGCGGATTCCTACGAGCAGTACTTC.

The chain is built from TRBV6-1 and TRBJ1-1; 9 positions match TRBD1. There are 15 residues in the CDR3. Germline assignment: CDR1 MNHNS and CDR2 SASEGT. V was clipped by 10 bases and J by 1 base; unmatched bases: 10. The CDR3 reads CAIRRTGDANTEAFF. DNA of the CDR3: TGTGCCATCAGGAGGACAGGGGACGCGAACACTGAAGCTTTCTTT.

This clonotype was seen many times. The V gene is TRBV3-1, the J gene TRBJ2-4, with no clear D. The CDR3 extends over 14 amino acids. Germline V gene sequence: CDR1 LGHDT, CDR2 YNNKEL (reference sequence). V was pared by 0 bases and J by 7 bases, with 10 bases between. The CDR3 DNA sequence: TGTGCCAGCAGCCAAGATGGTGGGCCGAACATTCAGTACTTC. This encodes CASSQDGGPNIQYF.